This T cell receptor beta chain was identified in a study of control samples from healthy donors and cancer patients. Germline loops: CDR1 SGHRS, CDR2 YFSETQ. This CDR3 region has 14 residues. Trimming left V 0 bases short and J 4 bases short, with 8 bases between. This clone was seen once. TCRdb's copy holds only in-frame clones and misses some; the assay was immunoSEQ multiplex PCR. The table has 150,000 to 200,000 clones, around 96% seen once. V is TRBV5-1 and J is TRBJ1-3; no firm D call. The origin of this receptor is a woman in her thirties in good health. What was sequenced was blood. CDR3 in DNA: TGCGCCAGCAGCTTGGAGGGAACGGGAAACACCATATATTTT. Translated, it gives CASSLEGTGNTIYF.